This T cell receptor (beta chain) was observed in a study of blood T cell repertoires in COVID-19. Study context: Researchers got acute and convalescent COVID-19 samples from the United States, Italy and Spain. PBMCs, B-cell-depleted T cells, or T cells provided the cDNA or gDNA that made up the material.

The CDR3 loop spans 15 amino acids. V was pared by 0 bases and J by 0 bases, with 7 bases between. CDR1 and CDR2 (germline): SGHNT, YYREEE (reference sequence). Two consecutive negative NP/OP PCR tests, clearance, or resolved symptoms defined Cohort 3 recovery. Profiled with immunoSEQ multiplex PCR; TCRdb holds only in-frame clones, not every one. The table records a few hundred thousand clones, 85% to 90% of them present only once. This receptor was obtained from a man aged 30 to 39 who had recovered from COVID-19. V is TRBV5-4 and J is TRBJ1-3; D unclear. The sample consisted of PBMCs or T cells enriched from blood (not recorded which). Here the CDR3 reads CASSLARDSGNTIYF. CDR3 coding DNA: TGTGCCAGCAGCTTGGCCCGCGACTCTGGAAACACCATATATTTT.